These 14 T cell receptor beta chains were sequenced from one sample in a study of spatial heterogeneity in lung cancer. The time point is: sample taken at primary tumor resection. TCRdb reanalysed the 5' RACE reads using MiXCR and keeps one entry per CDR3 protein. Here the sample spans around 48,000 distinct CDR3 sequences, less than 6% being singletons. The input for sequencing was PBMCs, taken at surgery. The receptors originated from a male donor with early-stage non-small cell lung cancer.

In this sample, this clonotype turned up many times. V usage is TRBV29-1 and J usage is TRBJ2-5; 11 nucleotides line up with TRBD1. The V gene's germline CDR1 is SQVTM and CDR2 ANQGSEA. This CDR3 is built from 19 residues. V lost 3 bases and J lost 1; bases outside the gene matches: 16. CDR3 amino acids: CSVEQGTGGSTQSQETQYF. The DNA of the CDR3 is TGCAGCGTTGAGCAAGGGACAGGGGGTTCTACTCAGAGCCAAGAGACCCAGTACTTC.

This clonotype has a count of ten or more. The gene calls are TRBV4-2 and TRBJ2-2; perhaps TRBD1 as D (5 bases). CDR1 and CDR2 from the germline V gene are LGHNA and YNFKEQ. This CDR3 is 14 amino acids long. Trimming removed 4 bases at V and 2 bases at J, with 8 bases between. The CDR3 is CASSPGQNTGELFF. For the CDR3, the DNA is TGTGCCAGCAGCCCCGGACAAAACACCGGGGAGCTGTTTTTT.

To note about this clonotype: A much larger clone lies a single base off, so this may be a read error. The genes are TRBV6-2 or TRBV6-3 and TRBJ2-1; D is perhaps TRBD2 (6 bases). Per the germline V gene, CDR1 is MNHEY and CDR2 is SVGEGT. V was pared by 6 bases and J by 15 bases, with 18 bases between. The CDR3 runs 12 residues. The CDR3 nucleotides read TGTGCCAGCAGCCTACTGACTAGTCGGTCGTTCTTC. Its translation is CASSLLTSRSFF.

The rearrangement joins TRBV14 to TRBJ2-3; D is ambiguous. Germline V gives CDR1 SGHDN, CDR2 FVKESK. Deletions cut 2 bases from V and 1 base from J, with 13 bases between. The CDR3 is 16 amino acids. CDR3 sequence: CASSQSLDPRTDTQYF. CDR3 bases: TGTGCCAGCAGCCAAAGTCTAGACCCCCGCACAGATACGCAGTATTTT.

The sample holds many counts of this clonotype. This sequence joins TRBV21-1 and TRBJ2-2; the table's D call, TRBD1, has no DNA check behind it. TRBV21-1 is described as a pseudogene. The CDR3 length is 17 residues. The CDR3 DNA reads TGTGCCAGCAGCAAAGCGCGGACAGGGGGAAACACCGGGGAGCTGTTTTTT. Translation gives CASSKARTGGNTGELFF.

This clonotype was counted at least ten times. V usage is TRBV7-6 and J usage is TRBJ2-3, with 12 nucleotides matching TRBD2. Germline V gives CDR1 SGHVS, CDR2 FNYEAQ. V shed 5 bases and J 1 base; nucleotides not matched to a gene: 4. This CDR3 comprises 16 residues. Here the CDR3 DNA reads TGTGCCAGCAGCCCCGGACTAGCGGGACGCACAGATACGCAGTATTTT. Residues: CASSPGLAGRTDTQYF. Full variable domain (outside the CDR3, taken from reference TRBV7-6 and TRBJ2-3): GAGVSQSPRYKVTKRGQDVALRCDPISGHVSLYWYRQALGQGPEFLTYFNYEAQQDKSGLPNDRFSAERPEGSISTLTIQRTEQRDSAMYRCASSPGLAGRTDTQYFGPGTRLTVL.

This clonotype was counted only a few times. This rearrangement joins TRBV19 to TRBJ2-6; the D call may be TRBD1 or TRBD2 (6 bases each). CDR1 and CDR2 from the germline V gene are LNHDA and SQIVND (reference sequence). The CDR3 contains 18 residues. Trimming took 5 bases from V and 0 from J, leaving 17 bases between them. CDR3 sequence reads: CASSLRGQYDSGANVLTF. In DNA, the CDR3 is TGTGCCAGTAGTCTTCGGGGGCAGTATGACTCTGGGGCCAACGTCCTGACTTTC.

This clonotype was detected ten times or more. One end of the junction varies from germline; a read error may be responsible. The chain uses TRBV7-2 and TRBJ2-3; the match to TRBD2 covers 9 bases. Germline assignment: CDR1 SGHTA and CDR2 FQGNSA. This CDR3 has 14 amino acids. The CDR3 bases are TGTGCCAGCAGCTCCCAGGGGTGGAGCGGGAGGTGGAGCTTT. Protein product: CASSSQGWSGRWSF.

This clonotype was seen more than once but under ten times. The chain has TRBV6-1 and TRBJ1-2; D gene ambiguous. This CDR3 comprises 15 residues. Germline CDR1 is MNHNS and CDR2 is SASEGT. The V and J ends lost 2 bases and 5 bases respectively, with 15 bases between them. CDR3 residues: CASSETWGGGYGYTF. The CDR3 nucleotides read TGTGCCAGCAGTGAAACTTGGGGTGGAGGATATGGCTACACCTTC.

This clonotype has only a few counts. The CDR3 DNA sequence: TGCAGTGCACTAGCGGGTGAGGGAAGCACAGATACGCAGTATTTT. This translates into CSALAGEGSTDTQYF. The V gene is TRBV20-1, the J gene TRBJ2-3; 9 positions match TRBD2. V shed 6 bases and J 0 bases; nucleotides not matched to a gene: 7. CDR3 size: 15 residues. Per the germline V gene, CDR1 is DFQATT and CDR2 is SNEGSKA (reference sequence).

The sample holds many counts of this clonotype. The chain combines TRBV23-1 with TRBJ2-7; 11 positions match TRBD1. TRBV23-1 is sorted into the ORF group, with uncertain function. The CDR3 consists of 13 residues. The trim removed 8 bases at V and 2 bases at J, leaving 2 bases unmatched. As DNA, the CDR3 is TGCGCCAGCTTGGGACAGGGGGCCTACGAGCAGTACTTC. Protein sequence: CASLGQGAYEQYF.

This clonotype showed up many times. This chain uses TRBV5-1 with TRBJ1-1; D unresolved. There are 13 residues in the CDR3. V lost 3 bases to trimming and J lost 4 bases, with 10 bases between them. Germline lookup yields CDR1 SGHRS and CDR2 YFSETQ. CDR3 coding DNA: TGCGCCAGCAGCTGGGTGACTAGCACTGAAGCTTTCTTT. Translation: CASSWVTSTEAFF. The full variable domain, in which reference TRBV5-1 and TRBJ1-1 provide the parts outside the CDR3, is KAGVTQTPRYLIKTRGQQVTLSCSPISGHRSVSWYQQTPGQGLQFLFEYFSETQRNKGNFPGRFSGRQFSNSRSEMNVSTLELGDSALYLCASSWVTSTEAFFGQGTRLTVV.

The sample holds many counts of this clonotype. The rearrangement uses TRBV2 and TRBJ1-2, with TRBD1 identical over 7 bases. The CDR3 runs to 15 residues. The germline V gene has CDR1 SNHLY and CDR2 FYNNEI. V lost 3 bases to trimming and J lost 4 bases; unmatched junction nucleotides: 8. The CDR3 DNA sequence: TGTGCCAGCAGTGAGAGTCTGGGACAGACCTATGGCTACACCTTC. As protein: CASSESLGQTYGYTF. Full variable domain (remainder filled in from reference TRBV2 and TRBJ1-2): EPEVTQTPSHQVTQMGQEVILRCVPISNHLYFYWYRQILGQKVEFLVSFYNNEISEKSEIFDDQFSVERPDGSNFTLKIRSTKLEDSAMYFCASSESLGQTYGYTFGSGTRLTVV.

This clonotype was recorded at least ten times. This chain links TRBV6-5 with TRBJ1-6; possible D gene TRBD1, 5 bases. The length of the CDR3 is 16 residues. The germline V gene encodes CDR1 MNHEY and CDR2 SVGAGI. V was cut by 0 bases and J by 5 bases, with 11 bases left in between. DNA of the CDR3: TGTGCCAGCAGTTACTCCCGGGACCGTAATAATTCACCCCTCCACTTT. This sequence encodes CASSYSRDRNNSPLHF.